This T cell receptor beta chain is drawn from a study of vaccination effects on CD4 cells after COVID-19. Notes on the study in general: After vaccination of healthy people, only 1 of 255 vaccine-induced clones cross-reacted with common cold coronaviruses.

V was shortened by 4 bases and J by 8 bases, with 12 bases between the two germline ends. The CDR3 is made up of 13 amino acids. Germline CDR1 and CDR2: LGHDT and YNNKEL (reference sequence). Viral peptide pools were used in the ViraFEST assay to expand antigen-specific CD4+ T cells, and sequencing came afterward. Investigators separated out CD4+ T cells once approximately 11 days of culture had passed. Approximately 2 million PBMC were placed in each well, which was supplemented with roughly 10 IU/ml IL-2 and around 9.5 ug/ml peptides. Clones were sequenced by immunoSEQ multiplex PCR, and TCRdb holds only the in-frame ones, with some missing. The sample records tens of thousands of clones, approximately 74% being singletons. Only a few counts were recorded for this clone. The antigen is undetermined.

J is TRBJ1-3 and V is TRBV3-1 (or the pseudogene TRBV3-2); D is undetermined. The source is a human donor who received a COVID-19 vaccine. The material was CD4+ T cells from PBMCs cultured with HCoV-229E spike peptides, obtained before COVID-19 vaccination. As DNA, the CDR3 is TGTGCCAGCAGCCCCAGGCCAACGCACACCATATATTTT. Translating gives CASSPRPTHTIYF.